Shown below are 2 T cell receptor beta chains from a single sample sequenced in a study of T cells in Graves' hyperthyroidism and ophthalmopathy. The TCR beta CDR3 regions underwent amplification using RNA transcripts as the source. The TCR CDR3 first-round RT-PCR relied on the HTBI primer set. TCRdb redid the calling of the multiplex PCR reads with MiXCR, one entry per CDR3 protein. The data hold about 150,000 distinct CDR3 sequences, with more than 20% observed a single time. What was sequenced was blood. Source of these receptors: a woman between 50 and 59 years old with Graves' hyperthyroidism that later progressed to Graves' ophthalmopathy.

V and J are TRBV28 and TRBJ1-2; 10 bases are a match to TRBD1. This CDR3 is built from 12 residues. CDR1 is MDHEN and CDR2 is SYDVKM in the germline V gene. Trimming at V came to 10 bases and at J to 6 bases, leaving 5 bases not matched to a gene. The CDR3 DNA sequence: TGTGCCACCCTAGGGACAGGGGATGGCTACACCTTC. It codes for CATLGTGDGYTF.

V gene TRBV2 combines with J gene TRBJ2-7, with a weak D call TRBD1 (6 bases). Germline assignment: CDR1 SNHLY and CDR2 FYNNEI. V was shortened by 6 bases and J by 1 base, with 13 bases between the two germline ends. This CDR3 region has 14 residues. In DNA form, the CDR3 reads TGTGCCAGCAGAGCCGGGACACAATCCTACGAGCAGTACTTC. Translation: CASRAGTQSYEQYF.